Below are 26 T cell receptor beta chains sequenced from a single sample in a study of blood T cell repertoires in COVID-19 (TCRdb year 2020). Library preparation used the immunoSEQ multiplex PCR assay. The immuneACCESS repertoire file appears here via TCRdb, limited to in-frame rearrangements. These files lack a portion of the clones; in checked studies, under half of the deficit traces to unresolved V genes, and the cause of the others is not known. This sample lists about 200,000 clones; roughly nine tenths were detected once. The ten top clones hold roughly 2% of the sample. What was sequenced was peripheral blood. These receptor sequences come from a woman aged 50 to 65 with acute or convalescent COVID-19.

The chain has TRBV9 and TRBJ2-1, with TRBD2 matching 12 bases. The CDR3 spans 18 residues. The V gene end was trimmed by 0 bases and the J gene end by 3 bases; junction bases not matched to a gene: 7. CDR1 is SGDLS and CDR2 is YYNGEE in the germline V gene. Here the CDR3 reads CASSVGVGTSGFYNEQFF. The CDR3 nucleotides read TGTGCCAGCAGCGTAGGGGTAGGGACTAGCGGGTTCTACAATGAGCAGTTCTTC.

This clone is a singleton in its sample. The gene calls are TRBV7-9 and TRBJ2-7; 16 bases agree with TRBD2. From germline, CDR1 is SEHNR and CDR2 FQNEAQ (reference sequence). V shed 5 bases and J 2 bases; nucleotides not matched to a gene: 6. The CDR3 totals 17 residues. CDR3 protein: CASSGRGTSGRAYEQYF. DNA of the CDR3: TGTGCCAGCAGCGGCCGGGGGACTAGCGGGAGGGCCTACGAGCAGTACTTC.

The chain recombines TRBV27 with TRBJ2-1, with 9 bases aligning to TRBD2. There are 18 residues in the CDR3. Germline trimming cut 3 bases from V and 5 bases from J; bases unmatched to any gene: 14. Per the germline V gene, CDR1 is MNHEY and CDR2 is SMNVEV (reference sequence). The CDR3 region is CASSFSGSRPGFNNEQFF. In DNA form, the CDR3 reads TGTGCCAGCAGTTTTAGCGGGAGCCGGCCCGGGTTTAACAATGAGCAGTTCTTC.

This chain uses TRBV11-3 with TRBJ2-1; no reliable D call. The CDR3 has 14 amino acids. Trimming removed 1 base from V and 2 bases from J, with 6 bases in between. Looked up from germline, CDR1 is SGHNT and CDR2 is YENEEA. CDR3 sequence reads: CASSLGATYNEQFF. In nucleotides, the CDR3 is TGTGCCAGCAGCTTAGGGGCGACCTACAATGAGCAGTTCTTC.

The chain couples TRBV18 to TRBJ2-7, with TRBD1 identical over 7 bases. This CDR3 region has 16 residues. Germline V gene lookup returns CDR1 KGHSH and CDR2 LQKENI. The trim removed 3 bases at V and 6 bases at J, leaving 14 bases unmatched. CDR3 sequence (DNA): TGTGCCAGCTCACCCCTGGGGCTAACAGGGGTAGGCGAGCAGTACTTC. The encoded protein is CASSPLGLTGVGEQYF.

V gene TRBV3-1 (or the pseudogene TRBV3-2) combines with J gene TRBJ1-2; D is uncertain. With 3 bases removed from V and 7 bases from J, the gap between germline ends came to 9 bases. Germline assignment: CDR1 LGHDT and CDR2 YNNKEL (reference sequence). The CDR3 totals 12 residues. The CDR3 reads CASSQERGGYTF. The CDR3 DNA follows: TGTGCCAGCAGCCAGGAGAGAGGTGGCTACACCTTC.

The chain has TRBV6-5 and TRBJ1-1, with 7 bases that match TRBD1. The germline V gene encodes CDR1 MNHEY and CDR2 SVGAGI. V dropped 6 bases and J dropped 0; count of bases not matched to a gene: 1. This CDR3 region has 13 residues. The CDR3 spells CASRTGMNTEAFF. CDR3 in DNA: TGTGCCAGCAGGACAGGGATGAACACTGAAGCTTTCTTT.

The V gene is TRBV11-2, the J gene TRBJ1-5, with 7 nucleotides matching TRBD1. The junction had 7 bases not matched to a gene; V was cut back by 2 bases and J by 6 bases. The CDR3 contains 15 residues. From germline, CDR1 is SGHAT and CDR2 FQNNGV. The CDR3 spells CASSLNEGASQPQHF. In nucleotides, the CDR3 is TGTGCCAGCAGCTTAAATGAGGGGGCCAGTCAGCCCCAGCATTTT.

In its sample, this clone was seen a few times. This chain links TRBV25-1 with TRBJ2-2; D unclear. In germline, CDR1 is MGHDK, CDR2 SYGVNS. The CDR3 spans 14 residues. V was cut by 3 bases and J by 9 bases, with 14 bases left in between. The CDR3 sequence is CASSDPSSSRELFF. The CDR3 DNA follows: TGTGCCAGCAGTGATCCCTCATCGAGCCGGGAGCTGTTTTTT. Supplemented by reference TRBV25-1 and TRBJ2-2, the full variable domain reads EADIYQTPRYLVIGTGKKITLECSQTMGHDKMYWYQQDPGMELHLIHYSYGVNSTEKGDLSSESTVSRIRTEHFPLTLESARPSHTSQYLCASSDPSSSRELFFGEGSRLTVL.

This clone was recorded a few times. This chain joins TRBV29-1 and TRBJ1-2; D remains unclear. Between the trimmed V and J ends, which lost 2 bases and 4 bases, there was a span of 8 bases. This CDR3 is 12 amino acids long. Per germline, CDR1 SQVTM and CDR2 ANQGSEA. The CDR3 protein is CSVESRSYGYTF. The CDR3, as DNA: TGCAGCGTTGAAAGCCGGAGCTATGGCTACACCTTC.

The chain combines TRBV11-3 with TRBJ1-2; 7 bases map to TRBD1. The CDR3 covers 14 residues. Looked up from germline, CDR1 is SGHNT and CDR2 is YENEEA. V lost 5 bases, J lost 0 bases, and 3 bases stayed unmatched. Here the CDR3 reads CASSRDSSNYGYTF. CDR3 DNA: TGTGCCAGCAGCAGGGACAGTTCTAACTATGGCTACACCTTC.

This chain links TRBV5-1 with TRBJ2-5; D perhaps matches TRBD1 (5 bases). V lost 4 bases, J lost 5 bases, and 12 bases lay in between. The CDR3 is made up of 13 amino acids. CDR1 is SGHRS, CDR2 YFSETQ, per germline. This CDR3 is CASSEQVEETQYF. In DNA form, the CDR3 reads TGCGCCAGCAGCGAACAGGTGGAGGAGACCCAGTACTTC.

The J gene is TRBJ2-6, the V gene TRBV12-5; 8 bases align to TRBD1. V gave up 3 bases and J gave up 0 bases; unmatched junction bases: 10. This CDR3 has 19 residues. In germline, CDR1 is LGHNT, CDR2 FRNRAP. Here the CDR3 DNA reads TGTGCTAGTGGTTTCTCACAGGGGGAAAAAGCCTCTGGGGCCAACGTCCTGACTTTC. This codes for CASGFSQGEKASGANVLTF.

CDR3 loop: CASSLGEGAYIDEQYF. The CDR3 bases are TGCGCCAGCAGCTTGGGGGAAGGGGCCTATATCGACGAGCAGTACTTC. J is TRBJ2-7 and V is TRBV5-1; TRBD1 is a possible D gene (5 bases). Germline-derived CDR1 and CDR2 are SGHRS and YFSETQ. The V and J ends lost 0 bases and 5 bases respectively, with 18 bases between them. The CDR3 length is 16 residues.

This clone was detected only once. The V and J genes are TRBV6-6 and TRBJ1-2, with TRBD1 matching over 7 bases. Germline V CDR1 and CDR2: MNHNY, SVGAGI (reference sequence). J lost 6 bases, V lost 6 bases, and 7 bases had no gene match. The CDR3 totals 13 residues. Here the CDR3 reads CASSKQGLDGYTF. In DNA, the CDR3 is TGTGCCAGCAGCAAACAGGGGCTGGATGGCTACACCTTC.

This clone appeared once. The chain links TRBV7-2 to TRBJ2-1, with D maybe TRBD2 (6 bases). The CDR3 totals 15 residues. The V end was cut by 4 bases, the J end by 3 bases, with 13 bases between. CDR1 is SGHTA and CDR2 is FQGNSA in the germline V gene. In nucleotides, the CDR3 is TGTGCCAGCAGCTCTGGGACTGAAGGCTACAATGAGCAGTTCTTC. It is translated as CASSSGTEGYNEQFF.

The chain recombines TRBV24-1 with TRBJ2-1, with 9 bases matching TRBD1. The CDR3 totals 15 residues. CDR1 KGHDR and CDR2 SFDVKD come from the germline V gene. V dropped 4 bases and J dropped 5; count of bases not matched to a gene: 5. The CDR3 reads CATSDPGTGNNEQFF. The CDR3 region has the DNA TGTGCCACCAGTGACCCTGGGACAGGGAACAATGAGCAGTTCTTC.

V is TRBV3-1 (or the pseudogene TRBV3-2) and J is TRBJ1-2; a weak D match, TRBD1 (5 bases). Trimming left V 4 bases short and J 2 bases short, with 8 bases between. The CDR3 covers 13 residues. The germline CDR1 and CDR2 sequences are LGHDT and YNNKEL (reference sequence). Here the CDR3 DNA reads TGTGCCAGCAGCCGACAGAGGAACTATGGCTACACCTTC. Amino acids: CASSRQRNYGYTF.

V is TRBV15 and J is TRBJ2-7; possible D gene TRBD2, 5 bases. The CDR3 has 14 residues. Germline V gene data show CDR1 as LNHNV and CDR2 as YYDKDF (reference sequence). V was clipped by 1 base and J by 3 bases, with 10 bases between them. The CDR3 nucleotides are TGTGCCACCAGCAGAGTCGGGGAGAACTACGAGCAGTACTTC. This encodes CATSRVGENYEQYF.

The chain employs TRBV7-6 and TRBJ2-3, with 8 bases identical to TRBD2. The CDR3 loop spans 15 amino acids. Germline trimming cut 6 bases from V and 2 bases from J; bases unmatched to any gene: 7. Germline loops: CDR1 SGHVS, CDR2 FNYEAQ. CDR3 bases: TGTGCCAGCAGACCCAGCGGGAGAGACACAGATACGCAGTATTTT. It codes for CASRPSGRDTDTQYF.

The chain links TRBV7-2 to TRBJ1-2, with 8 nucleotides matching TRBD1. The CDR3 covers 15 residues. Germline lookup yields CDR1 SGHTA and CDR2 FQGNSA. With 5 bases clipped from V and 8 bases from J, the junction kept 13 bases outside the gene matches. The CDR3 region is CASSPRTGRGKGYTF. The CDR3 DNA is TGTGCCAGCAGCCCCCGGACAGGGAGAGGAAAAGGCTACACCTTC.

The rearrangement joins TRBV4-1 to TRBJ2-7; D gene uncertain. Trimming took 0 bases from V and 2 from J, leaving 8 bases between them. The CDR3 loop spans 14 amino acids. CDR1 is MGHRA and CDR2 is YSYEKL in the germline V gene. CDR3 sequence reads: CASSQDPFPYEQYF. The CDR3 nucleotides are TGCGCCAGCAGCCAAGATCCCTTTCCCTACGAGCAGTACTTC.

The chain employs TRBV14 and TRBJ1-3; a possible D gene is TRBD1 (6 bases). The germline V gene has CDR1 SGHDN and CDR2 FVKESK. V was cut by 4 bases and J by 4 bases, with 11 bases left in between. The CDR3 is 14 residues long. The CDR3 sequence is CASSPWTVGNTIYF. CDR3 bases: TGTGCCAGCAGCCCCTGGACAGTAGGAAACACCATATATTTT.

This chain links TRBV24-1 with TRBJ2-2, with 12 nucleotides matching TRBD2. The CDR3 totals 16 residues. Losses at the gene ends were 3 bases for V and 6 bases for J; bases not matched to a gene: 4. The germline gives CDR1 KGHDR, CDR2 SFDVKD. CDR3 residues: CATSDPLAGGPGELFF. CDR3 bases: TGTGCCACCAGTGATCCTCTAGCGGGGGGGCCCGGGGAGCTGTTTTTT.

The chain has TRBV5-1 and TRBJ1-2; D gene ambiguous. From germline, CDR1 is SGHRS and CDR2 YFSETQ. CDR3 length equals 16 residues. V shed 3 bases and J shed 4 bases, with 19 bases lying between them. In nucleotides, the CDR3 is TGCGCCAGCAGCTCGGGAGGACCCCTCTCATTCTATGGCTACACCTTC. As protein: CASSSGGPLSFYGYTF.

V usage is TRBV9 and J usage is TRBJ2-5; 7 positions agree with TRBD2. Germline lookup yields CDR1 SGDLS and CDR2 YYNGEE. With 0 bases clipped from V and 7 bases from J, the junction kept 12 bases outside the gene matches. CDR3 length equals 16 residues. For the CDR3, the DNA is TGTGCCAGCAGCGTAGCCGATGACAGTTGGGGGGGGACCCAGTACTTC. This codes for CASSVADDSWGGTQYF.